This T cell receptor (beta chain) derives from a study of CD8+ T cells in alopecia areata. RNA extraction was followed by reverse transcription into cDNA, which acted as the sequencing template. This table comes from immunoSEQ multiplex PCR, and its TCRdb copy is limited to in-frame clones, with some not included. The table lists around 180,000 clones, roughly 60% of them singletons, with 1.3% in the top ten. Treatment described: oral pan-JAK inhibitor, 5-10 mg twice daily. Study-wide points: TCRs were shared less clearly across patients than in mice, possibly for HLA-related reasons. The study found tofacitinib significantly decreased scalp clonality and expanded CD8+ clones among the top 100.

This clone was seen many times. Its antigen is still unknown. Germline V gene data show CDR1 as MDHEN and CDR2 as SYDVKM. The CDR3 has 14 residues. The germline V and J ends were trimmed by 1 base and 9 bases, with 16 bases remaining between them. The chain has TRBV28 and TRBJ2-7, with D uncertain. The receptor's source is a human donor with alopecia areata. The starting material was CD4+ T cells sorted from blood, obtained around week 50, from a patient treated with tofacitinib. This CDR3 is CASSLYRDFVSQYF. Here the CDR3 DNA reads TGTGCCAGCAGTTTATACCGAGACTTCGTATCGCAGTACTTC.